This TCR beta chain was identified in a study of blood T cell repertoires in COVID-19. Authors' analysis steps: How many nucleated cells were present was estimated from reference gene primer amplification. Profiled with immunoSEQ multiplex PCR; TCRdb holds only in-frame clones, not every one. The D gene and trimming were derived from the DNA, and the V and J assignments and clone size from that table. Of over 200,000 clones in the sample, 80% to 90% are singletons; the top ten hold 1.5%. The sequencing input was peripheral blood. This clonotype was obtained from a young man with active or convalescent COVID-19.

CDR3 coding DNA: TGTGCCAGCAGCATGGACAGGGGGCGCGGGGAGACCCAGTACTTC. Amino acid sequence: CASSMDRGRGETQYF. V and J are TRBV2 and TRBJ2-5; 11 bases are a match to TRBD1. Per the germline V gene, CDR1 is SNHLY and CDR2 is FYNNEI. Germline trimming cut 6 bases from V and 5 bases from J; bases unmatched to any gene: 8. This CDR3 region has 15 residues.